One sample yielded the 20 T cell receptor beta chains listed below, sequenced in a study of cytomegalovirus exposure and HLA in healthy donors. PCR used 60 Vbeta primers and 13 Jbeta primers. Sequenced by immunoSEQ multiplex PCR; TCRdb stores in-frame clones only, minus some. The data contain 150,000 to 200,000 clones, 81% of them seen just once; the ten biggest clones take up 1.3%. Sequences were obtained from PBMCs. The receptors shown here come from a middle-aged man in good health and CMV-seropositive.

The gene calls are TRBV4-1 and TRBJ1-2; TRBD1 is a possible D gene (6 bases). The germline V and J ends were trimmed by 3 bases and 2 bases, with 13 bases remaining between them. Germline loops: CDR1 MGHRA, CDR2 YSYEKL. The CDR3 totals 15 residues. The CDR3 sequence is CASSQGQGPNYGYTF. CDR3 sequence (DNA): TGCGCCAGCAGCCAGGGTCAGGGGCCCAACTATGGCTACACCTTC.

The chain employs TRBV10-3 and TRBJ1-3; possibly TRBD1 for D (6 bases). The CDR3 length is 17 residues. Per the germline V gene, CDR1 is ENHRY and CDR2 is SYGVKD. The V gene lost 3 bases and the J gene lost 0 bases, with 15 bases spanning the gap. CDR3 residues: CAISDGRGGISGNTIYF. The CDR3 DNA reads TGTGCCATCAGTGATGGCAGGGGCGGAATCTCTGGAAACACCATATATTTT.

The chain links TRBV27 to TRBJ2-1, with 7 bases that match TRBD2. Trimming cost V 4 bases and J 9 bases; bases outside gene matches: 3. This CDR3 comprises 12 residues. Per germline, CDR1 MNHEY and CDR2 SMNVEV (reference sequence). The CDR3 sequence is CASSSPGGEQFF. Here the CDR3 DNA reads TGTGCCAGCAGTTCGCCGGGGGGTGAGCAGTTCTTC.

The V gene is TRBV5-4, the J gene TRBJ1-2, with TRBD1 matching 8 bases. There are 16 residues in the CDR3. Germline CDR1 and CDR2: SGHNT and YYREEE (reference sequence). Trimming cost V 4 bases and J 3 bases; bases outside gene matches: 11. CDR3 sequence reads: CASSLNSGQDHYGYTF. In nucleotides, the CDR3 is TGTGCCAGCAGCCTCAATTCGGGACAGGACCACTATGGCTACACCTTC.

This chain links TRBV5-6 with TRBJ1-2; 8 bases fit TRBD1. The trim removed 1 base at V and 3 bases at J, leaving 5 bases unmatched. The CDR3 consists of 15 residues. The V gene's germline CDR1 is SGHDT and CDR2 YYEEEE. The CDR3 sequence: CASSLTDRGDYGYTF. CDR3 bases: TGTGCCAGCAGCTTGACCGACAGGGGCGACTATGGCTACACCTTC.

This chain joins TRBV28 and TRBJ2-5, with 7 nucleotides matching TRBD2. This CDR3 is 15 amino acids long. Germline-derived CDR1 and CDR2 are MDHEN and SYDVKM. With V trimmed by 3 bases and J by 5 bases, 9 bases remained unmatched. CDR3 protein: CASSFRGRAQETQYF. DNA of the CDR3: TGTGCCAGCAGTTTTCGAGGGAGGGCCCAGGAGACCCAGTACTTC.

DNA for the CDR3: TGTGCCATCAGTGGCCGCCCCGTAGGTGGCGCGACTAGCACAGATACGCAGTATTTT. Translated: CAISGRPVGGATSTDTQYF. The V gene is TRBV10-3, the J gene TRBJ2-3; D remains unclear. This CDR3 spans 19 amino acids. Germline lookup yields CDR1 ENHRY and CDR2 SYGVKD. Between the trimmed V and J ends, which lost 4 bases and 0 bases, there was a span of 23 bases.

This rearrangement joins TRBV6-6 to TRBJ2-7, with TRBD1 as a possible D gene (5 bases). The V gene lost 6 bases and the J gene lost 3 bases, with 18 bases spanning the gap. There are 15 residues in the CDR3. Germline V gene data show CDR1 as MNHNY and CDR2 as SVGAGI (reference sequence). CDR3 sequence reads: CASRSTGSPYYEQYF. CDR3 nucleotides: TGTGCCAGCAGATCAACAGGATCACCCTACTACGAGCAGTACTTC.

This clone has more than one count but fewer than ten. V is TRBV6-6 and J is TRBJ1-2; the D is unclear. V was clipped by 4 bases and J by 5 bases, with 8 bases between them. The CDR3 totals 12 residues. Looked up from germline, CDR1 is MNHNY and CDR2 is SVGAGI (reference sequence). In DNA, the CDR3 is TGTGCCAGCAGTTTGGAGTCGTATGGCTACACCTTC. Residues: CASSLESYGYTF.

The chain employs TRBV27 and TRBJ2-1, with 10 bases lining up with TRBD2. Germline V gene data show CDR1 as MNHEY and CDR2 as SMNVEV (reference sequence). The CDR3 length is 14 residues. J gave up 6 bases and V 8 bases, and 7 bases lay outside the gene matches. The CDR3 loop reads CASGRLAGGNEQFF. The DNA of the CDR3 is TGTGCCAGCGGCAGACTAGCGGGCGGCAATGAGCAGTTCTTC.

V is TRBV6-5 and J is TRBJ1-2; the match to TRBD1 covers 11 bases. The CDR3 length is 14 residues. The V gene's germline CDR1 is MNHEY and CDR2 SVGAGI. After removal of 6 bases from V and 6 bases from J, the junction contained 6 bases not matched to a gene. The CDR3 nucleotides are TGTGCCAGCAGCGGTGGGACAGGGGGGCATGGCTACACCTTC. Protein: CASSGGTGGHGYTF.

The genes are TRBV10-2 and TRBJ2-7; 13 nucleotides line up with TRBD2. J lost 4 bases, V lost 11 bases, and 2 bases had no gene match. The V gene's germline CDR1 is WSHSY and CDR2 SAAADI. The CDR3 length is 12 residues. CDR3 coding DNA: TGCGCCTCGGGACTAGCGGGGTACGAGCAGTACTTC. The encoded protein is CASGLAGYEQYF.

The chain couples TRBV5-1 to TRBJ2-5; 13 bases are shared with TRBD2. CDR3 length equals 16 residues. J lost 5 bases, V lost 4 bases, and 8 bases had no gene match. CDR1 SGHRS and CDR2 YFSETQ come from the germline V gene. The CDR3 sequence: CASSTTSGGVVETQYF. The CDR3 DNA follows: TGCGCCAGCAGCACCACTAGCGGGGGGGTTGTGGAGACCCAGTACTTC.

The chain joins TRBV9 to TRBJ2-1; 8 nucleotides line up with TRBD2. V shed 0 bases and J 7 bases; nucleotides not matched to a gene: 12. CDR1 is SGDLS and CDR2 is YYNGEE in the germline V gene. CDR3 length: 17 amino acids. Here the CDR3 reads CASSVVGRAGGSNEQFF. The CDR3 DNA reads TGTGCCAGCAGCGTAGTAGGTCGGGCGGGAGGTTCAAATGAGCAGTTCTTC.

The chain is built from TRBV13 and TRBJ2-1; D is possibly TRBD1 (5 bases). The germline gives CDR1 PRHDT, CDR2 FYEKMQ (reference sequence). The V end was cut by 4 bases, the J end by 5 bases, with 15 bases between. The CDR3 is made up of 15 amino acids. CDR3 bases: TGTGCCAGCAGCTCGACAGAAGAAGGGGACAATGAGCAGTTCTTC. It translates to CASSSTEEGDNEQFF.

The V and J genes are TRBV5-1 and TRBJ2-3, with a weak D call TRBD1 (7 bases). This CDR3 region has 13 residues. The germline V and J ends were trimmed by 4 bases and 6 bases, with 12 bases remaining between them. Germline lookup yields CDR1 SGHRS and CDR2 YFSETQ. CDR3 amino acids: CASSGRDSDTQYF. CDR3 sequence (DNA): TGCGCCAGCAGCGGGCGGGACAGCGATACGCAGTATTTT.

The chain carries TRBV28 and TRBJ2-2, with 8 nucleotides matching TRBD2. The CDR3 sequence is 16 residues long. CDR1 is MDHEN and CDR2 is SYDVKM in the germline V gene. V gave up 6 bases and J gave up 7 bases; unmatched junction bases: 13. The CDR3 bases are TGTGCCAGCAGATTAGGGGGACTAGGGGGGTACGGGGAGCTGTTTTTT. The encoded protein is CASRLGGLGGYGELFF.

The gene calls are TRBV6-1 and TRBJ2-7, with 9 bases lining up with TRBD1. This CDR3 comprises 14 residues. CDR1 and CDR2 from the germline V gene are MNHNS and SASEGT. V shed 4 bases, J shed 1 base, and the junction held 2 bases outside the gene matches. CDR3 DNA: TGTGCCAGCAGTGTTGGGACAGGGTCCTACGAGCAGTACTTC. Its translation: CASSVGTGSYEQYF.

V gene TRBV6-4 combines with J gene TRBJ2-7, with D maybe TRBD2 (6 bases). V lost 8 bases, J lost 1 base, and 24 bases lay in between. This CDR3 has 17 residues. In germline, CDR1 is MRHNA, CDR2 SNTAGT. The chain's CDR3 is CASPRGTTGGLSYEQYF. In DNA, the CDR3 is TGTGCCAGCCCTCGCGGGACCACTGGGGGGTTGTCCTACGAGCAGTACTTC.

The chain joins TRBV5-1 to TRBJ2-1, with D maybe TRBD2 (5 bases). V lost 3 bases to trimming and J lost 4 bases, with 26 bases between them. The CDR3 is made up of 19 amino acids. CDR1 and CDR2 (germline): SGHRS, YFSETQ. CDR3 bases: TGCGCCAGCAGCTCAAAAAGAAACAAAGAGGGTTCCGATTACAATGAGCAGTTCTTC. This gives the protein CASSSKRNKEGSDYNEQFF.